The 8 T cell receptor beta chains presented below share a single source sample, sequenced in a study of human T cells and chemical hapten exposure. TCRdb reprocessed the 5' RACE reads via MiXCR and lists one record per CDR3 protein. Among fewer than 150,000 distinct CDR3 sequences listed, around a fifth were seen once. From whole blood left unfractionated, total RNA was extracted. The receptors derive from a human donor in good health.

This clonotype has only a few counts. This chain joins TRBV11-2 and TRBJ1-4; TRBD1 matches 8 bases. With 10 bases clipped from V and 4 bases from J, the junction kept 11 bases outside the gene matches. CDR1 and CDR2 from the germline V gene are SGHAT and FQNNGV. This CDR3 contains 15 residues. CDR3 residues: CATGQGGVLNEKLFF. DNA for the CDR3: TGTGCCACCGGACAGGGAGGGGTGCTTAATGAAAAACTGTTTTTT.

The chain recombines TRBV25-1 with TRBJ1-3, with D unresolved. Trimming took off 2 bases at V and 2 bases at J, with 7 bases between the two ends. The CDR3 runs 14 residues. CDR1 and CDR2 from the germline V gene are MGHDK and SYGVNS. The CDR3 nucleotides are TGTGCCAGCAGTGAACCCTCAACTGGAAACACCATATATTTT. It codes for CASSEPSTGNTIYF.

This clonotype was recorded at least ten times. The CDR3 coding sequence is TGCGCCAGCAGCCAAGTGGCGGGGATGGCTTCACCCCTCCACTTT. It translates to CASSQVAGMASPLHF. The chain joins TRBV4-1 to TRBJ1-6, with D unclear. The CDR3 extends over 15 amino acids. V was clipped by 1 base and J by 9 bases, with 13 bases between them. Per germline, CDR1 MGHRA and CDR2 YSYEKL.

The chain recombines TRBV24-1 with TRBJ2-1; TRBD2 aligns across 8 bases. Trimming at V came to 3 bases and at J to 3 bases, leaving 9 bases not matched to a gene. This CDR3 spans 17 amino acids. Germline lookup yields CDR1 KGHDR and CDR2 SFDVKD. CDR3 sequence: CATSDSVGTRHYNEQFF. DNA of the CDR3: TGTGCCACCAGTGATAGCGTGGGGACTAGGCACTACAATGAGCAGTTCTTC.

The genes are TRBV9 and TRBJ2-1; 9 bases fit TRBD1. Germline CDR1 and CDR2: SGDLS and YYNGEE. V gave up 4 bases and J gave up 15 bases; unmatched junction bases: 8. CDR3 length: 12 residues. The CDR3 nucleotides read TGTGCCAGCAGCAACACCGGGACAGGGCGGTTCTTC. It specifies CASSNTGTGRFF.

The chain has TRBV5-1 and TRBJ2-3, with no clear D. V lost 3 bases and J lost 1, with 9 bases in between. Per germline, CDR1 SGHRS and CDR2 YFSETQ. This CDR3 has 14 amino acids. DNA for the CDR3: TGCGCCAGCAGCTCAATACCAGGCACAGATACGCAGTATTTT. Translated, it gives CASSSIPGTDTQYF. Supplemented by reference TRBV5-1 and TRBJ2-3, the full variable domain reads KAGVTQTPRYLIKTRGQQVTLSCSPISGHRSVSWYQQTPGQGLQFLFEYFSETQRNKGNFPGRFSGRQFSNSRSEMNVSTLELGDSALYLCASSSIPGTDTQYFGPGTRLTVL.

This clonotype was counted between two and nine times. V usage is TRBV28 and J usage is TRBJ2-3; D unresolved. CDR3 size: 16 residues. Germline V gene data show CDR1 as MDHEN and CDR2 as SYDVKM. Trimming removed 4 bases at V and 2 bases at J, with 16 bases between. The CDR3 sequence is CASSSFSDTNTDTQYF. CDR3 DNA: TGTGCCAGCAGTTCATTCTCCGACACGAACACAGATACGCAGTATTTT. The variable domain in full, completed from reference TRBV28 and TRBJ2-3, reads DVKVTQSSRYLVKRTGEKVFLECVQDMDHENMFWYRQDPGLGLRLIYFSYDVKMKEKGDIPEGYSVSREKKERFSLILESASTNQTSMYLCASSSFSDTNTDTQYFGPGTRLTVL.

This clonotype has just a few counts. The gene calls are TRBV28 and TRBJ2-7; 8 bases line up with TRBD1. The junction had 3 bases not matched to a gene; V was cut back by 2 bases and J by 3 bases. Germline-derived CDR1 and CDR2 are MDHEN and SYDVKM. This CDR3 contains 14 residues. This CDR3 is CASSLTGQGYEQYF. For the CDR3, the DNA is TGTGCCAGCAGTTTAACCGGACAGGGCTACGAGCAGTACTTC.